This T cell receptor (beta chain) is drawn from a study of cytomegalovirus exposure and HLA in healthy donors. Overall study findings and caveats: About 90% or about 30% of the time was how often most TCR beta V segments were productive, according to an earlier analysis.

Details on this clone: Its antigen is still unknown.

Every donor was a healthy person donating bone marrow. PCR employed 60 Vbeta and 13 Jbeta primers. Profiling relied on immunoSEQ multiplex PCR, and the TCRdb table lists in-frame clones only, not all of them. The sample includes approximately 190,000 clones, 80% to 85% seen only once; the top ten take 0.7% to 0.95%. The clonotype was recovered from a woman under 30 in good health and CMV-seronegative. Input material: PBMCs.

The CDR3 DNA sequence: TGTGCCAGTAGTATACGGGGGGGAGAAACTGAAGCTTTCTTT. Translating it yields CASSIRGGETEAFF. The rearrangement joins TRBV19 to TRBJ1-1; TRBD1 is a possible D gene (5 bases). CDR1 is LNHDA and CDR2 is SQIVND in the germline V gene (reference sequence). Trimming shortened V by 2 bases and J by 5 bases, and 12 bases separated the two germline ends. This CDR3 contains 14 residues. Complete variable domain (other parts from reference TRBV19 and TRBJ1-1): DGGITQSPKYLFRKEGQNVTLSCEQNLNHDAMYWYRQDPGQGLRLIYYSQIVNDFQKGDIAEGYSVSREKKESFPLTVTSAQKNPTAFYLCASSIRGGETEAFFGQGTRLTVV.